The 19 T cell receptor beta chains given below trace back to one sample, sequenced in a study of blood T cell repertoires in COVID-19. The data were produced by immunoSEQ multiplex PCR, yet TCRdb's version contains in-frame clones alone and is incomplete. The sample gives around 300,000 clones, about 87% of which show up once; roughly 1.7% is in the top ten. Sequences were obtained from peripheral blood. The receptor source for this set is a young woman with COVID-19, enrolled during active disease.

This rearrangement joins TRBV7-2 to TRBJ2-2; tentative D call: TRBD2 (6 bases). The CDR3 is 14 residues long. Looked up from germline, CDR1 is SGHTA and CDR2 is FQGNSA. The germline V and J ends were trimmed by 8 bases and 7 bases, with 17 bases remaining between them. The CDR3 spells CASGTIQGGGELFF. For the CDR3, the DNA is TGTGCCAGCGGCACAATCCAGGGAGGCGGGGAGCTGTTTTTT. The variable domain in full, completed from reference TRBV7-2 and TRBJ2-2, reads GAGVSQSPSNKVTEKGKDVELRCDPISGHTALYWYRQSLGQGLEFLIYFQGNSAPDKSGLPSDRFSAERTGGSVSTLTIQRTQQEDSAVYLCASGTIQGGGELFFGEGSRLTVL.

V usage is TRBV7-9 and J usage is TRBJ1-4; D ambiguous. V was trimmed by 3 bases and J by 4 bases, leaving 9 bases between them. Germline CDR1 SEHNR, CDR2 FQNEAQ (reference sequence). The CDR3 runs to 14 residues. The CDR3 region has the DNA TGTGCCAGCAGCTTCCTTCTTAGTAATGAAAAACTGTTTTTT. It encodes CASSFLLSNEKLFF.

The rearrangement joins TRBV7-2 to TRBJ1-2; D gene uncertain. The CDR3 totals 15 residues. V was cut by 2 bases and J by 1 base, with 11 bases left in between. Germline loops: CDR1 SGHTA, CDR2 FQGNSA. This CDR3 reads CASSLNGQVNYGYTF. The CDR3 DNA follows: TGTGCCAGCAGCTTAAATGGCCAGGTTAACTATGGCTACACCTTC.

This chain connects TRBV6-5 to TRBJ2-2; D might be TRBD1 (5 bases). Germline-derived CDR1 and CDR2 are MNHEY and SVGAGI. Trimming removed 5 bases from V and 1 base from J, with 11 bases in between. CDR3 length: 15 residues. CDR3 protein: CASSRQTLNTGELFF. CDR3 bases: TGTGCCAGCAGTCGACAGACCTTGAACACCGGGGAGCTGTTTTTT.

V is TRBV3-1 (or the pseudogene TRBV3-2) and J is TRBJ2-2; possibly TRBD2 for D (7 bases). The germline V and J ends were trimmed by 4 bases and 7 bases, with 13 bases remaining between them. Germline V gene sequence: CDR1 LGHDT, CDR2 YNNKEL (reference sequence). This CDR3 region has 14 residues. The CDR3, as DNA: TGTGCCAGCAGCCGGGGCGGGGGCGGCGGGGAGCTGTTTTTT. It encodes CASSRGGGGGELFF.

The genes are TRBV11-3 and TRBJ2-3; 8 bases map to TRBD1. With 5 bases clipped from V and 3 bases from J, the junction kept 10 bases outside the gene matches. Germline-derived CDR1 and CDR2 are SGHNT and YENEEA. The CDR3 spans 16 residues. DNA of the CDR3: TGTGCCAGCAGCCCAAGACAGGGGTTTGGTACAGATACGCAGTATTTT. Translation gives CASSPRQGFGTDTQYF.

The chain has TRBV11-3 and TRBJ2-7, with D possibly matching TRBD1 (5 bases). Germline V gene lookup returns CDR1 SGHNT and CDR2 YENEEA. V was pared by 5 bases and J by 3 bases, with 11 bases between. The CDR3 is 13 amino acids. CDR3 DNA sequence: TGTGCCAGCAGCCATGACAGAGACTACGAGCAGTACGTC. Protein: CASSHDRDYEQYV.

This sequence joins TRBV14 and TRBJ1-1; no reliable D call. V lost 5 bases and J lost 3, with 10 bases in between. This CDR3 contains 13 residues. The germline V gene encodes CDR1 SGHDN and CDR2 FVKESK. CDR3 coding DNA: TGTGCCAGCAGCTCCCAACAGTACACTGAAGCTTTCTTT. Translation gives CASSSQQYTEAFF.

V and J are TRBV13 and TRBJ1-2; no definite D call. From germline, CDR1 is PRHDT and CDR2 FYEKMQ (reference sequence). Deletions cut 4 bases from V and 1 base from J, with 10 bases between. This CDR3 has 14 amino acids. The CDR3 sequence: CASSSLWSNYGYTF. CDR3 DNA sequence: TGTGCCAGCAGCTCCCTGTGGAGTAACTATGGCTACACCTTC.

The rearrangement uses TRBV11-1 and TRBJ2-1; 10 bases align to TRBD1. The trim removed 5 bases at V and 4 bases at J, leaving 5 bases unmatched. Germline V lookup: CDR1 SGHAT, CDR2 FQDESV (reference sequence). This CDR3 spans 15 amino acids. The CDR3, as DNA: TGTGCCAGCAGCCGCGGGACAGGGGTATACAATGAGCAGTTCTTC. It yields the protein CASSRGTGVYNEQFF.

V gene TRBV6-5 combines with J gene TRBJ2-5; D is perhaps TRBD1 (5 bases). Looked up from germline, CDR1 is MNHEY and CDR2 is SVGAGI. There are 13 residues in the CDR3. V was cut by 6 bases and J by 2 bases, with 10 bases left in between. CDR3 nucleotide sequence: TGTGCCAGCAGCAAACAGGAGCAAGAGACCCAGTACTTC. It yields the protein CASSKQEQETQYF.

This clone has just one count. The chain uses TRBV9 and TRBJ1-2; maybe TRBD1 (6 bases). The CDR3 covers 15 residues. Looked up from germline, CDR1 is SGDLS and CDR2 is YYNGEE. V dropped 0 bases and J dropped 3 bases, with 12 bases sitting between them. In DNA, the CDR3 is TGTGCCAGCAGCGTAGGCGGGGGGCGCGACTATGGCTACACCTTC. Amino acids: CASSVGGGRDYGYTF.

The CDR3 is CASSARQGAIDGYTF. CDR3 nucleotides: TGTGCCAGTAGTGCCAGACAGGGGGCCATTGATGGCTACACCTTC. The V gene is TRBV19, the J gene TRBJ1-2; 10 bases are a match to TRBD1. Trimming cost V 5 bases and J 6 bases; bases outside gene matches: 9. CDR1 is LNHDA, CDR2 SQIVND, per germline (reference sequence). There are 15 residues in the CDR3.

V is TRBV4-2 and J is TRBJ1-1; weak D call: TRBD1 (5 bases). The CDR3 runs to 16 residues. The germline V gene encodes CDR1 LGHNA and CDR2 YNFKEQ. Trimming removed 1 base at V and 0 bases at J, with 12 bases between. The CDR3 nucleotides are TGTGCCAGCAGCCAAGTTGACAGCAGGGTGAACACTGAAGCTTTCTTT. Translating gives CASSQVDSRVNTEAFF.

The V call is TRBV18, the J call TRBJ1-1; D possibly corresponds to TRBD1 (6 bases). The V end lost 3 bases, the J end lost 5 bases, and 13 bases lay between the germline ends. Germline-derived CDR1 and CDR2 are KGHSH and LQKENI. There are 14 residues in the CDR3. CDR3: CASSPNREITEAFF. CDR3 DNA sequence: TGTGCCAGCTCACCGAACAGGGAGATTACTGAAGCTTTCTTT.

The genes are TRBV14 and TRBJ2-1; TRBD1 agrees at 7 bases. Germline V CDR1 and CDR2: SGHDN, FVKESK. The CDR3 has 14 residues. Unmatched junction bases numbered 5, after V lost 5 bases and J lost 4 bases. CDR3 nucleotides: TGTGCCAGCAGCTTAGGACAGGCTTACAATGAGCAGTTCTTC. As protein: CASSLGQAYNEQFF.

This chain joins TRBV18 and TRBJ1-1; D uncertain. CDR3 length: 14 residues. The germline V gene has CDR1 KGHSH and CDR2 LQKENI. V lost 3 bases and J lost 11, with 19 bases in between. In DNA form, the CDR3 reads TGTGCCAGCTCACCCACGAGGGCGCCAAATTGGGCTTTCTTT. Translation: CASSPTRAPNWAFF.

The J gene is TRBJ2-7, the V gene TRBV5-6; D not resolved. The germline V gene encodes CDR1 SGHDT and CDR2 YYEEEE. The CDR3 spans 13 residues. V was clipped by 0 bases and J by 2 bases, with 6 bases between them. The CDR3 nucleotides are TGTGCCAGCAGCTTGGCAGGCCCCTACGAGCAGTACTTC. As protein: CASSLAGPYEQYF.

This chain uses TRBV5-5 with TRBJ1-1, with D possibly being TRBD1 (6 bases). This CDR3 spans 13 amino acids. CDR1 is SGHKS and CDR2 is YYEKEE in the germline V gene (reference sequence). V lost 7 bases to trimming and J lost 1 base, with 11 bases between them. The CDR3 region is CASGHRANTEAFF. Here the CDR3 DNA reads TGTGCCAGCGGACACAGGGCGAACACTGAAGCTTTCTTT.